The 9 T cell receptor beta chains below were found in one sample sequenced in a study of CD4+ T cells in melanoma. Method: immunoSEQ multiplex PCR; TCRdb's copy keeps in-frame clones and lacks some. The repertoire holds fewer than 20,000 clones, with 65% to 85% as singletons. Material: cells from a culture (not recorded whether cultured in vitro). Receptors were obtained from a human donor with melanoma.

The chain carries TRBV5-1 and TRBJ2-7; 9 bases fit TRBD1. V lost 4 bases, J lost 4 bases, and 6 bases stayed unmatched. Germline lookup yields CDR1 SGHRS and CDR2 YFSETQ. CDR3 size: 14 residues. The CDR3 is CASSRQGDGYEQYF. For the CDR3, the DNA is TGCGCCAGCAGCCGACAGGGGGATGGATACGAGCAGTACTTC.

This clone was detected a few times. The rearrangement uses TRBV10-1 and TRBJ2-7; D is unresolved. From germline, CDR1 is WNHNN and CDR2 SYGVQD (reference sequence). There are 9 residues in the CDR3. V lost 11 bases and J 3 bases, leaving 5 bases between the germline ends. For the CDR3, the DNA is TGCGCCGGCGACTACGAGCAGTACTTC. It translates to CAGDYEQYF.

This chain uses TRBV5-6 with TRBJ1-2, with 11 bases lining up with TRBD1. Germline V gives CDR1 SGHDT, CDR2 YYEEEE. The length of the CDR3 is 17 residues. Trimming cost V 5 bases and J 4 bases; bases outside gene matches: 13. The CDR3 nucleotides are TGTGCCAGCAGTCCAAGGACAGGGGGCAAATCGTCCTATGGCTACACCTTC. This encodes CASSPRTGGKSSYGYTF.

The chain uses TRBV7-8 and TRBJ2-5; 7 bases are a match to TRBD2. The length of the CDR3 is 15 residues. V lost 4 bases to trimming and J lost 5 bases; unmatched junction nucleotides: 10. Germline CDR1 reads SGHVS; CDR2 reads FQNEAQ. CDR3 bases: TGTGCCAGCAGCTCACCCTGGGGGGGTCCGGAGACCCAGTACTTC. This codes for CASSSPWGGPETQYF.

This clone has a single count. The rearrangement joins TRBV30 to TRBJ1-2; 7 bases fit TRBD1. Germline lookup yields CDR1 GTSNPN and CDR2 SVGIG (reference sequence). Losses at the gene ends were 6 bases for V and 7 bases for J; bases not matched to a gene: 17. The CDR3 covers 15 residues. The CDR3 here is CACKNYGQAVVGYTF. CDR3 nucleotide sequence: TGTGCCTGCAAAAACTATGGACAGGCTGTTGTTGGCTACACCTTC.

The CDR3 DNA sequence: TGCAGCGCCGGACAGGGGGGATCCTATGGCTACACCTTC. Translating it yields CSAGQGGSYGYTF. The chain has TRBV29-1 and TRBJ1-2; TRBD1 matches at 10 bases. V shed 7 bases, J shed 4 bases, and the junction held 6 bases outside the gene matches. This CDR3 is 13 amino acids long. Germline CDR1 reads SQVTM; CDR2 reads ANQGSEA.

Here the CDR3 DNA reads TGTGCCAGTAAGATGGAAGGACAGGGGTGGCCAGATACGCAGTATTTT. Amino acids: CASKMEGQGWPDTQYF. The V and J genes are TRBV19 and TRBJ2-3; 9 bases match TRBD1. Germline V gives CDR1 LNHDA, CDR2 SQIVND (reference sequence). The ends lost 7 bases at V and 4 bases at J; junction bases unmatched: 12. The CDR3 runs 16 residues.

The table lists this clone with a few counts. V usage is TRBV2 and J usage is TRBJ2-7; a possible D gene is TRBD1 (6 bases). Deletions cut 6 bases from V and 1 base from J, with 16 bases between. The CDR3 runs to 15 residues. The V gene's germline CDR1 is SNHLY and CDR2 FYNNEI. The CDR3 region is CASRFRDKGSYEQYF. CDR3 nucleotide sequence: TGTGCCAGCAGGTTCCGGGACAAAGGATCCTACGAGCAGTACTTC.

The chain is built from TRBV6-6 and TRBJ1-2, with no clear D. V gave up 4 bases and J gave up 1 base, with 7 bases separating them. Germline CDR1 is MNHNY and CDR2 is SVGAGI (reference sequence). CDR3 size: 13 residues. CDR3 in DNA: TGTGCCAGCAGTTCAGGCCTTAACTATGGCTACACCTTC. Translated, it gives CASSSGLNYGYTF.